The clone carrying this T cell receptor beta chain was detected once. The data are from a study of blood T cell repertoires in COVID-19. Repertoires were generated with immunoSEQ multiplex PCR, while TCRdb's copy carries only in-frame clones and drops some. The sample records about 150,000 clones, approximately 88% being singletons. The sequence derives from a human donor in a cohort sampled during active COVID-19. The specimen sequenced was peripheral blood.

In nucleotides, the CDR3 is TGCGCCAGCAGCCAAGATCGCGGCGGTCCCTATGGCTACACCTTC. Protein sequence: CASSQDRGGPYGYTF. J is TRBJ1-2 and V is TRBV4-1; the D is unclear. CDR1 and CDR2 from the germline V gene are MGHRA and YSYEKL. The CDR3 loop spans 15 amino acids. Trimming cost V 0 bases and J 4 bases, with 12 bases left between them.